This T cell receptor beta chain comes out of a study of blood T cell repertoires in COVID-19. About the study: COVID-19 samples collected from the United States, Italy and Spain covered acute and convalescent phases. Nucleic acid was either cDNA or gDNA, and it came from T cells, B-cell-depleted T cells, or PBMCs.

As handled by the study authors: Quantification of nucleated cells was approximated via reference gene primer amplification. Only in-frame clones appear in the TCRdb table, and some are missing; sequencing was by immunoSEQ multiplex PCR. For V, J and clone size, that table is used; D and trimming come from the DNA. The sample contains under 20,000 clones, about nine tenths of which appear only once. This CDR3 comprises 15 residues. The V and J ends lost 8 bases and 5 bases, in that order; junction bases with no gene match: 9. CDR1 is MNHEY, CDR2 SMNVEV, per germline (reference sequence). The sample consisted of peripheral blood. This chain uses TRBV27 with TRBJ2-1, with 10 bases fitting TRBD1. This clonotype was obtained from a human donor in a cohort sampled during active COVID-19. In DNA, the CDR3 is TGTGCCAGCGGAAGGGACAGGGGATTCGACAATGAGCAGTTCTTC. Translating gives CASGRDRGFDNEQFF.